The present TCR beta chain was sequenced within a study of cytomegalovirus exposure and HLA in healthy donors. Regarding the study as a whole: Immune exposure information comprised only CMV serostatus. Generally TCR sequences proved uncommon, though certain public TCRs appeared in numerous donors. In a later analysis, HLA-associated TCR beta chains were more clonally expanded than equally common others.

The count of this clone is one. Its specificity is not known. Primers included in the PCR were 60 Vbeta and 13 Jbeta primers. Per the study methods: Some 9.9 million of some 80 million unique TCR beta chains were shared, per a later count. Using immunoSEQ multiplex PCR, the repertoire was profiled, and TCRdb retains in-frame clones only, with some absent. The V and J calls and clone size are taken from that table; D and trimming were inferred from the DNA. The sample holds 130,000 to 150,000 clones, 78% seen once. This CDR3 has 17 amino acids. The germline gives CDR1 KGHSH, CDR2 LQKENI. Trimming stripped 3 bases from V and 3 bases from J, with 20 bases between.

The receptor's source is a male donor in good health and CMV-seronegative. Sequencing used PBMCs. The V call is TRBV18, the J call TRBJ1-1; no definite D call. The CDR3 reads CASSPQRGGSLDTEAFF. CDR3 bases: TGTGCCAGCTCACCCCAGCGGGGAGGGTCACTGGACACTGAAGCTTTCTTT.